The entry that follows covers one T cell receptor (beta chain) sequence. The method was immunoSEQ multiplex PCR; TCRdb's version includes in-frame clones alone and lacks a portion of them. The table records roughly 73,000 clones, 88% of them present only once. Germline assignment: CDR1 LGHDT and CDR2 YNNKEL (reference sequence). The J segment lost 7 bases and the V segment lost 6 bases, leaving 5 bases of the junction unmatched. CDR3 length equals 13 residues. The entry originates in a study of blood T cell repertoires in COVID-19. About the research overall: There were acute and convalescent COVID-19 samples, and they came from the United States, Italy and Spain.

This sequence joins TRBV3-1 (or the pseudogene TRBV3-2) and TRBJ2-1, with 8 nucleotides matching TRBD2. The receptor was derived from a human donor in a cohort sampled during active COVID-19. Sequenced material: peripheral blood. The CDR3 DNA is TGTGCCAGCAGTTACGGGGGGGGAAATGAGCAGTTCTTC. It encodes CASSYGGGNEQFF.